Shown below are 23 T cell receptor beta chains from a single sample sequenced in a study of PD-L1 blockade in urothelial cancer. Noted time point: peripheral blood 6 weeks after treatment start. Sequencing was performed with immunoSEQ multiplex PCR; in TCRdb, only in-frame clones are kept and a portion is missing. The data hold roughly 25,000 clones, with roughly 84% observed a single time. This specimen consisted of PBMCs, obtained around atezolizumab (anti-PD-L1) treatment. All receptors derive from a man in his sixties or seventies with urothelial cancer.

CDR3 coding DNA: TGTGCCAGCAGTTACTCGGGGGCAGTCTACGAGCAGTACTTC. Its protein product is CASSYSGAVYEQYF. The chain uses TRBV6-6 and TRBJ2-7; tentative D call: TRBD1 (6 bases). This CDR3 contains 14 residues. CDR1 and CDR2 from the germline V gene are MNHNY and SVGAGI (reference sequence). V dropped 0 bases and J dropped 3 bases, with 9 bases sitting between them.

The chain has TRBV5-6 and TRBJ2-7, with a weak D call TRBD2 (6 bases). The germline V gene encodes CDR1 SGHDT and CDR2 YYEEEE. V lost 3 bases and J 4 bases, leaving 14 bases between the germline ends. CDR3 length: 14 amino acids. CDR3 nucleotides: TGTGCCAGCAGCTCCCGGGAGTGGGTATACGAGCAGTACTTC. Its protein product is CASSSREWVYEQYF.

The chain has TRBV4-2 and TRBJ1-4, with D possibly TRBD1 on 6 matching bases. CDR1 LGHNA and CDR2 YNFKEQ come from the germline V gene. The CDR3 has 18 residues. V lost 0 bases to trimming and J lost 3 bases, with 17 bases between them. The CDR3 sequence is CASSQEGALQVANEKLFF. DNA for the CDR3: TGTGCCAGCAGCCAAGAGGGGGCCCTCCAGGTTGCTAATGAAAAACTGTTTTTT.

This chain links TRBV5-4 with TRBJ1-2; D perhaps matches TRBD1 (5 bases). From germline, CDR1 is SGHNT and CDR2 YYREEE (reference sequence). The V gene lost 4 bases and the J gene lost 0 bases, with 10 bases spanning the gap. This CDR3 is built from 14 residues. The DNA of the CDR3 is TGTGCCAGCAGCCAGGGTACAGCTAACTATGGCTACACCTTC. Its translation: CASSQGTANYGYTF. The full variable domain, its missing parts supplied by reference TRBV5-4 and TRBJ1-2, is ETGVTQSPTHLIKTRGQQVTLRCSSQSGHNTVSWYQQALGQGPQFIFQYYREEENGRGNFPPRFSGLQFPNYSSELNVNALELDDSALYLCASSQGTANYGYTFGSGTRLTVV.

V and J are TRBV5-6 and TRBJ2-3, with a weak D call TRBD2 (5 bases). V lost 4 bases and J 1 base, leaving 16 bases between the germline ends. Germline lookup yields CDR1 SGHDT and CDR2 YYEEEE. The CDR3 spans 16 residues. The CDR3 is CASSPVGVVGTDTQYF. The CDR3 coding sequence is TGTGCCAGCAGCCCCGTCGGGGTCGTGGGCACAGATACGCAGTATTTT.

J is TRBJ2-3 and V is TRBV7-6; 12 bases agree with TRBD1. Germline lookup yields CDR1 SGHVS and CDR2 FNYEAQ. J gave up 5 bases and V 3 bases, and 9 bases lay outside the gene matches. The CDR3 is 17 amino acids. This CDR3 reads CASSLGPGTGGRDTQYF. CDR3 DNA: TGTGCCAGCAGCTTGGGTCCCGGGACAGGGGGCAGAGATACGCAGTATTTT. The variable domain in full, completed from reference TRBV7-6 and TRBJ2-3, reads GAGVSQSPRYKVTKRGQDVALRCDPISGHVSLYWYRQALGQGPEFLTYFNYEAQQDKSGLPNDRFSAERPEGSISTLTIQRTEQRDSAMYRCASSLGPGTGGRDTQYFGPGTRLTVL.

The chain employs TRBV11-3 and TRBJ2-2; 10 positions match TRBD2. CDR3 size: 17 residues. V shed 3 bases and J 4 bases; nucleotides not matched to a gene: 8. CDR1 and CDR2 from the germline V gene are SGHNT and YENEEA. CDR3 DNA: TGTGCCAGCAGCTTCAAGCGGGAGGGCCCGGCCACCGGGGAGCTGTTTTTT. Amino acids: CASSFKREGPATGELFF.

The V gene is TRBV5-4, the J gene TRBJ2-7; TRBD2 agrees at 11 bases. Germline values: CDR1 SGHNT, CDR2 YYREEE (reference sequence). This CDR3 has 14 amino acids. J lost 7 bases, V lost 4 bases, and 7 bases had no gene match. CDR3 sequence (DNA): TGTGCCAGCAGCACCGGACTAGCGGGTGCTGAGCAGTACTTC. The encoded protein is CASSTGLAGAEQYF. Full variable domain (remainder filled in from reference TRBV5-4 and TRBJ2-7): ETGVTQSPTHLIKTRGQQVTLRCSSQSGHNTVSWYQQALGQGPQFIFQYYREEENGRGNFPPRFSGLQFPNYSSELNVNALELDDSALYLCASSTGLAGAEQYFGPGTRLTVT.

V gene TRBV13 combines with J gene TRBJ2-6, with 8 bases that match TRBD1. Germline V CDR1 and CDR2: PRHDT, FYEKMQ (reference sequence). The CDR3 runs to 16 residues. V lost 4 bases and J lost 4; bases outside the gene matches: 6. The CDR3: CASSSGQVYGANVLTF. As DNA, the CDR3 is TGTGCCAGCAGCTCGGGACAGGTGTACGGGGCCAACGTCCTGACTTTC.

The chain couples TRBV28 to TRBJ2-2; D possibly corresponds to TRBD1 (5 bases). V dropped 11 bases and J dropped 7 bases, with 11 bases sitting between them. Per the germline V gene, CDR1 is MDHEN and CDR2 is SYDVKM. This CDR3 spans 11 amino acids. DNA of the CDR3: TGTGCCGTATCCCAGGGCGGGGAGCTGTTTTTT. Translation gives CAVSQGGELFF.

This chain connects TRBV6-1 to TRBJ1-3; D uncertain. This CDR3 comprises 13 residues. Germline V gives CDR1 MNHNS, CDR2 SASEGT. V dropped 2 bases and J dropped 10 bases, with 12 bases sitting between them. The CDR3 region has the DNA TGTGCCAGCAGTGAAACATGGAGAGGGACCATATATTTT. This codes for CASSETWRGTIYF.

This chain connects TRBV7-6 to TRBJ2-7, with TRBD1 matching 7 bases. Per the germline V gene, CDR1 is SGHVS and CDR2 is FNYEAQ. The CDR3 consists of 15 residues. V gave up 1 base and J gave up 1 base; unmatched junction bases: 4. The CDR3 coding sequence is TGTGCCAGCAGCTTAGGCCGCAGGGGGTCCTACGAGCAGTACTTC. Amino acid sequence: CASSLGRRGSYEQYF.

V gene TRBV30 combines with J gene TRBJ2-1; 11 nucleotides agree with TRBD1. V lost 5 bases and J lost 8; bases outside the gene matches: 8. CDR1 GTSNPN and CDR2 SVGIG come from the germline V gene (reference sequence). The CDR3 runs 14 residues. The CDR3: CAWRRDRGVDEQFF. The CDR3 DNA reads TGTGCCTGGCGCCGGGACAGGGGGGTTGATGAGCAGTTCTTC.

The V call is TRBV5-1, the J call TRBJ1-1; perhaps TRBD1 as D (6 bases). Between the trimmed V and J ends, which lost 1 base and 0 bases, there was a span of 10 bases. The CDR3 is 15 amino acids. Germline lookup yields CDR1 SGHRS and CDR2 YFSETQ. The CDR3 nucleotides are TGCGCCAGCAGCTTGCTGGACAGTCTGAACACTGAAGCTTTCTTT. Protein sequence: CASSLLDSLNTEAFF.

V gene TRBV5-1 combines with J gene TRBJ2-1, with 7 nucleotides matching TRBD2. This CDR3 is built from 15 residues. After removal of 0 bases from V and 5 bases from J, the junction contained 5 bases not matched to a gene. CDR1 is SGHRS, CDR2 YFSETQ, per germline. CDR3 sequence: CASSLGASGHNEQFF. Here the CDR3 DNA reads TGCGCCAGCAGCTTGGGGGCTAGCGGACACAATGAGCAGTTCTTC.

The rearrangement links TRBV19 to TRBJ2-2, with D tentatively TRBD2 (7 bases). V lost 4 bases, J lost 7 bases, and 16 bases lay in between. The CDR3 extends over 15 amino acids. From germline, CDR1 is LNHDA and CDR2 SQIVND (reference sequence). CDR3 sequence reads: CASSSHPRGGGELFF. In DNA, the CDR3 is TGTGCCAGTAGTAGTCACCCGAGGGGGGGCGGGGAGCTGTTTTTT.

This chain joins TRBV7-2 and TRBJ2-5; 10 bases agree with TRBD1. The J segment lost 2 bases and the V segment lost 5 bases, leaving 5 bases of the junction unmatched. CDR1 and CDR2 from the germline V gene are SGHTA and FQGNSA. CDR3 size: 15 residues. As DNA, the CDR3 is TGTGCCAGCAGCCCTGGACAGGGGGTTCAAGAGACCCAGTACTTC. Translation gives CASSPGQGVQETQYF.

This clone was recorded only once. The chain uses TRBV19 and TRBJ2-7; 14 nucleotides align to TRBD2. Germline CDR1 and CDR2: LNHDA and SQIVND (reference sequence). V lost 4 bases, J lost 3 bases, and 5 bases stayed unmatched. The CDR3 runs to 16 residues. CDR3 residues: CASSSRGTSGSYEQYF. The CDR3 region has the DNA TGTGCCAGTAGTAGTAGAGGGACTAGCGGGAGCTACGAGCAGTACTTC.

The CDR3 DNA sequence: TGTGCCAGTAGTAAGTCAGGCCCAGGGACTCATGAAAAACTGTTTTTT. Translated: CASSKSGPGTHEKLFF. This rearrangement joins TRBV19 to TRBJ1-4, with a tentative D call TRBD1 (5 bases). The length of the CDR3 is 16 residues. Looked up from germline, CDR1 is LNHDA and CDR2 is SQIVND (reference sequence). The V gene lost 4 bases and the J gene lost 6 bases, with 18 bases spanning the gap.

A few counts support this clone. The chain employs TRBV7-2 and TRBJ2-6, with D possibly matching TRBD1 (5 bases). CDR3 length: 17 amino acids. Germline loops: CDR1 SGHTA, CDR2 FQGNSA. Trimming removed 4 bases at V and 1 base at J, with 14 bases between. The CDR3 nucleotides are TGTGCCAGCAGCTCGAGCTTCAGGGCGTCTGGGGCCAACGTCCTGACTTTC. Its protein is CASSSSFRASGANVLTF.

This clone was detected a few times. CDR3 in amino acids: CASSLEGAYEQYF. The CDR3 nucleotides read TGCGCCAGCAGCTTGGAGGGAGCCTACGAGCAGTACTTC. The chain joins TRBV5-1 to TRBJ2-7, with a possible D match to TRBD2 (5 bases). CDR1 and CDR2 (germline): SGHRS, YFSETQ. V was clipped by 0 bases and J by 2 bases, with 6 bases between them. The CDR3 length is 13 residues.

This clone was counted once. The DNA of the CDR3 is TGTGCCTGGAGTGTAGGGGATCGGTCAGAGACCCAGTACTTC. As protein: CAWSVGDRSETQYF. The chain carries TRBV30 and TRBJ2-5; weak D call: TRBD1 (5 bases). The CDR3 extends over 14 amino acids. CDR1 is GTSNPN and CDR2 is SVGIG in the germline V gene (reference sequence). Trimming cost V 0 bases and J 4 bases, with 12 bases left between them. The variable domain in full, with the rest retrieved from reference TRBV30 and TRBJ2-5, is SQTIHQWPATLVQPVGSPLSLECTVEGTSNPNLYWYRQAAGRGLQLLFYSVGIGQISSEVPQNLSASRPQDRQFILSSKKLLLSDSGFYLCAWSVGDRSETQYFGPGTRLLVL.

The CDR3 loop reads CASSSTGNEQFF. The DNA for the CDR3 is TGTGCCAGCAGTTCGACAGGGAATGAGCAGTTCTTC. The V gene is TRBV6-5, the J gene TRBJ2-1; 7 nucleotides line up with TRBD1. The CDR3 is 12 amino acids. V trimming: 4 bases; J trimming: 7 bases; junction bases outside the gene matches: 1. Germline values: CDR1 MNHEY, CDR2 SVGAGI.